This entry describes one TCR beta chain. Its antigen is undetermined. Treatment specified: around 19 received Ad26.COV2.S at low or high dose, single or two shots; about 5 received placebo; per-sample allocation not given. Specimen acquisition occurred on day 63 following the initial vaccine or placebo injection. The data are from a study of Ad26.COV2.S vaccination and SARS-CoV-2 variants. Background on the study: In the study, Ad26.COV2.S was injected intramuscularly once, or twice 56 days apart. Study results and caveats: Breadth measured for non-spike TCRs was similar across vaccine and placebo recipients.

The assay was immunoSEQ multiplex PCR, and TCRdb's table has in-frame clones only and misses some. The sample has about 430,000 clones; 80% to 95% are singletons. CDR1 is MNHEY, CDR2 SVGEGT, per germline. Trimming took off 5 bases at V and 2 bases at J, with 11 bases between the two ends. This CDR3 is 14 amino acids long. The chain employs TRBV6-2 or TRBV6-3 and TRBJ2-3; D possibly corresponds to TRBD2 (5 bases). The source of this sequence is a person between 18 and 59 years old who received the Ad26.COV2.S COVID-19 vaccine or a placebo. Source: peripheral blood, taken in a trial of Ad26.COV2.S vaccine versus placebo. The CDR3 here is CASSPGLHTDTQYF. CDR3 bases: TGTGCCAGCAGTCCAGGACTTCACACAGATACGCAGTATTTT.